This is a list of T cell receptor beta chains from one sample in a study of CD8 T cells in Susac syndrome. Via MiXCR, TCRdb re-called the immunoSEQ multiplex PCR reads, giving one row per CDR3 protein. Here the sample spans about 180,000 distinct CDR3 sequences, roughly 95% being singletons. Sequenced sample: CD4+ T cells from PBMCs. These receptor sequences come from a human donor with Susac syndrome. The CDR3 runs from the conserved cysteine through the conserved F or W. The order of the fields is clone size, D gene, V gene, J gene, CDR3 DNA, CDR3 protein. A D gene is named only where the DNA matches it firmly. Size values are once, few and many counts, or a class for expanded clones, and some rows have none.

clone size: .
D gene: .
V gene: TRBV7-3
J gene: TRBJ2-6
CDR3 DNA: TGTGCCAGCAGCCCCACCCCGGTAGCTGGGGCCAACGTCCTGACTTTC
CDR3 protein: CASSPTPVAGANVLTF

clone size: .
D gene: .
V gene: TRBV6-1
J gene: TRBJ1-1
CDR3 DNA: TGTGCCAGCACTGAAACAGGGCGAGGCACTGAAGCTTTCTTT
CDR3 protein: CASTETGRGTEAFF

clone size: .
D gene: .
V gene: TRBV25-1
J gene: TRBJ2-2
CDR3 DNA: TGTGCCAGCAGTGAAGGGTGGGAGACCGGGGAGCTGTTTTTT
CDR3 protein: CASSEGWETGELFF

clone size: .
D gene: .
V gene: TRBV20-1
J gene: TRBJ2-7
CDR3 DNA: TGCAGTGCAATACCCCACTCCTACGAGCAGTACTTC
CDR3 protein: CSAIPHSYEQYF

clone size: once
D gene: TRBD2
V gene: TRBV6-2/TRBV6-3
J gene: TRBJ2-3
CDR3 DNA: TGTGCCACCCAGCGGGGGGGCCCAGATACGCAGTATTTT
CDR3 protein: CATQRGGPDTQYF

clone size: .
D gene: TRBD2
V gene: TRBV20-1
J gene: TRBJ2-7
CDR3 DNA: TGCAGTGCTAGGCTAGCGGGAGTATTTGGCGAGCAGTACTTC
CDR3 protein: CSARLAGVFGEQYF

clone size: .
D gene: .
V gene: TRBV29-1
J gene: TRBJ2-3
CDR3 DNA: TGCAGCGTTGTGGCCTATGGGTCCACAGATACGCAGTATTTT
CDR3 protein: CSVVAYGSTDTQYF

clone size: .
D gene: TRBD2
V gene: TRBV18
J gene: TRBJ2-3
CDR3 DNA: TGTGCCAGCTCACCCCCACGCCTCGCGGGGGACGGAGATACGCAGTATTTT
CDR3 protein: CASSPPRLAGDGDTQYF

clone size: .
D gene: TRBD1
V gene: TRBV7-9
J gene: TRBJ1-2
CDR3 DNA: TGTGCCAGCAGCACCGGGACAGGGGGCTTGGGCTACACCTTC
CDR3 protein: CASSTGTGGLGYTF

clone size: .
D gene: .
V gene: TRBV29-1
J gene: TRBJ1-1
CDR3 DNA: TGCAGCGTTGTGGGACGGGCCGCCGACACTGAAGCTTTCTTT
CDR3 protein: CSVVGRAADTEAFF

clone size: .
D gene: .
V gene: TRBV7-9
J gene: TRBJ2-3
CDR3 DNA: TGTGCCAGCGGTCGGGGGCTCCCCGATACGCAGTATTTT
CDR3 protein: CASGRGLPDTQYF

clone size: .
D gene: TRBD2
V gene: TRBV19
J gene: TRBJ2-5
CDR3 DNA: TGTGCCAGTACGGCTAGCGGGAAAGAGACCCAGTACTTC
CDR3 protein: CASTASGKETQYF

clone size: .
D gene: .
V gene: TRBV20-1
J gene: TRBJ2-1
CDR3 DNA: TGCAGTGCTAGAGAGTACCGGGACATGAGCTACAATGAGCAGTTCTTC
CDR3 protein: CSAREYRDMSYNEQFF

clone size: .
D gene: TRBD1
V gene: TRBV13
J gene: TRBJ1-2
CDR3 DNA: TGTGCCAGCAGCCAGATGACAGGGGCGGTTGACTATGGCTACACCTTC
CDR3 protein: CASSQMTGAVDYGYTF

clone size: .
D gene: .
V gene: TRBV10-3
J gene: TRBJ2-3
CDR3 DNA: TGTGCCATCAGCCCCGCAGATACGCAGTATTTT
CDR3 protein: CAISPADTQYF

clone size: .
D gene: TRBD1
V gene: TRBV10-3
J gene: TRBJ1-1
CDR3 DNA: TGTGCCATCAGTCCAACAGGGGTCACTGAAGCTTTCTTT
CDR3 protein: CAISPTGVTEAFF

clone size: .
D gene: .
V gene: TRBV28
J gene: TRBJ1-4
CDR3 DNA: TGTGCCAGCAGCTCCAGCATCAAGGTGTTTTTT
CDR3 protein: CASSSSIKVFF

clone size: .
D gene: TRBD2
V gene: TRBV10-3
J gene: TRBJ2-1
CDR3 DNA: TGTGCCATCAGTGAAGGGCGGGGGAAGAATGAGCAGTTCTTC
CDR3 protein: CAISEGRGKNEQFF

clone size: .
D gene: .
V gene: TRBV5-1
J gene: TRBJ2-6
CDR3 DNA: TGCGCCAGCAGCGCCGCGTCAGGGGTTCCCCGCTCTGGGGCCAACGTCCTGACTTTC
CDR3 protein: CASSAASGVPRSGANVLTF

clone size: .
D gene: TRBD2
V gene: TRBV29-1
J gene: TRBJ2-3
CDR3 DNA: TGCAGCGTTGAAGATCGAAGCGGGGTAATCACAGATACGCAGTATTTT
CDR3 protein: CSVEDRSGVITDTQYF

clone size: .
D gene: .
V gene: TRBV9
J gene: TRBJ2-1
CDR3 DNA: TGTGCCAGCAGTCAAATAGACGGCTCCTACAATGAGCAGTTCTTC
CDR3 protein: CASSQIDGSYNEQFF

clone size: .
D gene: .
V gene: TRBV5-1
J gene: TRBJ2-2
CDR3 DNA: TGCGCCAGCAGCTTGGAGCTCGACAAGGAGCTGTTTTTT
CDR3 protein: CASSLELDKELFF

clone size: .
D gene: TRBD1
V gene: TRBV6-1
J gene: TRBJ2-5
CDR3 DNA: TGTGCCAGCAGTCATTTGACAGGGGGCTGGGAGACCCAGTACTTC
CDR3 protein: CASSHLTGGWETQYF

clone size: .
D gene: .
V gene: TRBV30
J gene: TRBJ1-1
CDR3 DNA: TGTGCCTGGAGGCGCACCCTGAACACTGAAGCTTTCTTT
CDR3 protein: CAWRRTLNTEAFF

clone size: .
D gene: TRBD2
V gene: TRBV9
J gene: TRBJ2-1
CDR3 DNA: TGTGCCAGCAGCTTGCGGACTAGCGGGGCTAGCTCCTACAATGAGCAGTTCTTC
CDR3 protein: CASSLRTSGASSYNEQFF

clone size: .
D gene: .
V gene: TRBV5-4
J gene: TRBJ2-5
CDR3 DNA: TGTGCCAGCAGCTTGGAGATGTGGGGCGAGGAGACCCAGTACTTC
CDR3 protein: CASSLEMWGEETQYF

clone size: .
D gene: TRBD2
V gene: TRBV7-2
J gene: TRBJ2-5
CDR3 DNA: TGTGCCAGCAGCTTCGGCGGGGGGGATGAGACCCAGTACTTC
CDR3 protein: CASSFGGGDETQYF

clone size: .
D gene: .
V gene: TRBV7-3
J gene: TRBJ2-5
CDR3 DNA: TGTGCCAGCAGCTTAGCACCGCAAGAGACCCAGTACTTC
CDR3 protein: CASSLAPQETQYF

clone size: .
D gene: TRBD1
V gene: TRBV20-1
J gene: TRBJ1-2
CDR3 DNA: TGCAGTGCTATGATACAGGGGGCGGCCTCTGGCTACACCTTC
CDR3 protein: CSAMIQGAASGYTF

clone size: .
D gene: .
V gene: TRBV28
J gene: TRBJ1-1
CDR3 DNA: TGTGCCAGCAGGACCCTTTTGAAACAGGGCACTGAAGCTTTCTTT
CDR3 protein: CASRTLLKQGTEAFF

clone size: .
D gene: .
V gene: TRBV5-1
J gene: TRBJ1-5
CDR3 DNA: TGCGCCAGCAGCTTGACAGGGATGAGCAATCAGCCCCAGCATTTT
CDR3 protein: CASSLTGMSNQPQHF

clone size: once
D gene: .
V gene: TRBV28
J gene: TRBJ2-6
CDR3 DNA: TGTGCCAGCAGTTCCGCCCCGGCTGGGGCCAACGTCCTGACTTTC
CDR3 protein: CASSSAPAGANVLTF

clone size: .
D gene: .
V gene: TRBV12-3/TRBV12-4
J gene: TRBJ2-5
CDR3 DNA: TGTGCCAGCAGTTTTGGGGGGACCCAGTACTTC
CDR3 protein: CASSFGGTQYF

clone size: .
D gene: .
V gene: TRBV29-1
J gene: TRBJ2-3
CDR3 DNA: TGCAGCGTTCTTTACCTCCGGGACTCTTTAGATACGCAGTATTTT
CDR3 protein: CSVLYLRDSLDTQYF

clone size: once
D gene: TRBD1
V gene: TRBV5-1
J gene: TRBJ2-1
CDR3 DNA: TGCGCCAGCAGCTTGGATCCGGGACAGCTATACAATGAGCAGTTCTTC
CDR3 protein: CASSLDPGQLYNEQFF

clone size: .
D gene: .
V gene: TRBV19
J gene: TRBJ1-5
CDR3 DNA: TGTGCCAGTAAAGTGAGGGGGAAATCTGATCAGCCCCAGCATTTT
CDR3 protein: CASKVRGKSDQPQHF

clone size: .
D gene: TRBD2
V gene: TRBV28
J gene: TRBJ2-7
CDR3 DNA: TGTGCCAGCAGCGGGACTAGCGGGAGCTCCTACGAGCAGTACTTC
CDR3 protein: CASSGTSGSSYEQYF

clone size: .
D gene: .
V gene: TRBV6-5
J gene: TRBJ1-2
CDR3 DNA: TGTGCCAGCAGAAAGACGGTTAACTATGGCTACACCTTC
CDR3 protein: CASRKTVNYGYTF

clone size: .
D gene: TRBD2
V gene: TRBV20-1
J gene: TRBJ2-3
CDR3 DNA: TGCAGTGTCCCGGCTAGCGGGGGTAGCACAGATACGCAGTATTTT
CDR3 protein: CSVPASGGSTDTQYF

clone size: .
D gene: TRBD1
V gene: TRBV10-2
J gene: TRBJ2-7
CDR3 DNA: TGCGCCAGCAGTGGCCTGGACAGGAGCTCCTACGAGCAGTACTTC
CDR3 protein: CASSGLDRSSYEQYF

clone size: .
D gene: .
V gene: TRBV15
J gene: TRBJ1-2
CDR3 DNA: TGTGCCACCAGCAGACCAACGGTTAACTATGGCTACACCTTC
CDR3 protein: CATSRPTVNYGYTF

clone size: .
D gene: .
V gene: TRBV6-2/TRBV6-3
J gene: TRBJ1-2
CDR3 DNA: TGTGCCACTTCGGGGACATTGGATGGCTACACCTTC
CDR3 protein: CATSGTLDGYTF

clone size: .
D gene: .
V gene: TRBV5-1
J gene: TRBJ1-5
CDR3 DNA: TGCGCCAGCAGTTTACAGGGAGGTCAGCCCCAGCATTTT
CDR3 protein: CASSLQGGQPQHF

clone size: .
D gene: TRBD2
V gene: TRBV2
J gene: TRBJ2-1
CDR3 DNA: TGTGCCAGCAGTGAACCTAGCGGGATTGACTCCTACAATGAGCAGTTCTTC
CDR3 protein: CASSEPSGIDSYNEQFF

clone size: .
D gene: TRBD2
V gene: TRBV29-1
J gene: TRBJ2-7
CDR3 DNA: TGCAGCGTTGTAGCTGGGACTAGCGGGACCTACGAGCAGTACTTC
CDR3 protein: CSVVAGTSGTYEQYF

clone size: .
D gene: TRBD1
V gene: TRBV29-1
J gene: TRBJ1-4
CDR3 DNA: TGCAGCGTAACAGGGGGCGCCGGGGAAAAACTGTTTTTT
CDR3 protein: CSVTGGAGEKLFF

clone size: once
D gene: .
V gene: TRBV5-8
J gene: TRBJ1-1
CDR3 DNA: TGTGCCAGCAGCCTGACAGGCTCCGCCACTGAAGCTTTCTTT
CDR3 protein: CASSLTGSATEAFF

clone size: .
D gene: TRBD2
V gene: TRBV20-1
J gene: TRBJ2-1
CDR3 DNA: TGCAGTGCTAGGTCTAGCGGGAGCGTGTGGAATGAGCAGTTCTTC
CDR3 protein: CSARSSGSVWNEQFF

clone size: once
D gene: .
V gene: TRBV20-1
J gene: TRBJ1-2
CDR3 DNA: TGCAGTGCTAGTCCCCCCCCTCTCCGGGACGATTGGTATGGCTACACCTTC
CDR3 protein: CSASPPPLRDDWYGYTF

clone size: .
D gene: TRBD2
V gene: TRBV9
J gene: TRBJ2-5
CDR3 DNA: TGTGCCAGCAGCGTAGACGGGACTAGTGGTTTGGAGACCCAGTACTTC
CDR3 protein: CASSVDGTSGLETQYF

clone size: .
D gene: .
V gene: TRBV12-3/TRBV12-4
J gene: TRBJ2-2
CDR3 DNA: TGTGCCAGCGGATCGGACACGTCCGGGGAGCTGTTTTTT
CDR3 protein: CASGSDTSGELFF